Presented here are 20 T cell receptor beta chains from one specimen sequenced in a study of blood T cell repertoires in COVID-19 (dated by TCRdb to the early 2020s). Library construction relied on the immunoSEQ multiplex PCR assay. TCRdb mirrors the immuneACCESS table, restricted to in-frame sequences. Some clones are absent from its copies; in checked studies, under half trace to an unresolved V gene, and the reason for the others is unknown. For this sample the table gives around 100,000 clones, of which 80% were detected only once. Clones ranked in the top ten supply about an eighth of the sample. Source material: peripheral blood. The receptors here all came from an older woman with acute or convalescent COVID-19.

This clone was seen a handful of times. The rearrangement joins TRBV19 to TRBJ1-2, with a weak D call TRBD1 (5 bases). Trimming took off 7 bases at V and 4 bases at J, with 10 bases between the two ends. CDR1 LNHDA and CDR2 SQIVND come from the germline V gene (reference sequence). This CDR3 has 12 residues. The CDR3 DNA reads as TGTGCCAGTACAGACAGCGTCTATGGCTACACCTTC. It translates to CASTDSVYGYTF.

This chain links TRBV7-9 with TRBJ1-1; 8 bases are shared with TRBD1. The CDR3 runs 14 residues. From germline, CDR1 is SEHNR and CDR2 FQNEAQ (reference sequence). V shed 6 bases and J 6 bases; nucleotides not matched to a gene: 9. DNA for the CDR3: TGTGCCAGCAGACCGGACAGGGCGGGCGCTGAAGCTTTCTTT. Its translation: CASRPDRAGAEAFF.

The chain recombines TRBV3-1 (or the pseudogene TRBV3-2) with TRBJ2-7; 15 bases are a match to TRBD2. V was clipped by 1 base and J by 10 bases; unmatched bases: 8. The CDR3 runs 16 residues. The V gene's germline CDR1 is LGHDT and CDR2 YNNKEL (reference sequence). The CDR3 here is CASSQGQGLAGGRQYF. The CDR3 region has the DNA TGTGCCAGCAGCCAAGGTCAAGGACTAGCGGGGGGGCGTCAGTACTTC.

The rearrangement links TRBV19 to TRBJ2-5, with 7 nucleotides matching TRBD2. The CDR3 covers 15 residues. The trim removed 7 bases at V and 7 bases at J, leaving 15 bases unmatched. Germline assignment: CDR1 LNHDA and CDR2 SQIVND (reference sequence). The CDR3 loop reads CASKPADSTGGTQYF. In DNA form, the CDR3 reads TGTGCCAGTAAACCCGCGGACTCCACGGGAGGGACCCAGTACTTC.

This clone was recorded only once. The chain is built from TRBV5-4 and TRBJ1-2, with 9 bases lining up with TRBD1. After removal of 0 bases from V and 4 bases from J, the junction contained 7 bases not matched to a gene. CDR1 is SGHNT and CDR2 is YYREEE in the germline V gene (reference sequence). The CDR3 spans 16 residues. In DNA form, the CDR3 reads TGTGCCAGCAGCTTGGATCGGATACAGGGGGCCTATGGCTACACCTTC. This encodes CASSLDRIQGAYGYTF.

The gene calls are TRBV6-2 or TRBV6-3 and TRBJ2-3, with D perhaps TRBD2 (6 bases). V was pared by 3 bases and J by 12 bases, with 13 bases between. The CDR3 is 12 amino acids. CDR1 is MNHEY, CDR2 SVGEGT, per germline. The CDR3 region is CASSYSEGFQYF. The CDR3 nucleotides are TGTGCCAGCAGTTATTCGGAGGGATTCCAGTATTTT.

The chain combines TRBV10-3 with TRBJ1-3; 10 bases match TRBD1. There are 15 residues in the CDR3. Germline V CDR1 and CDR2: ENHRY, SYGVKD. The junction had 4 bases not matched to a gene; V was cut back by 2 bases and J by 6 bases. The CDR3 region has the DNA TGTGCCATCAGTGAGACCGGGACAGGGGCAAACACCATATATTTT. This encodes CAISETGTGANTIYF.

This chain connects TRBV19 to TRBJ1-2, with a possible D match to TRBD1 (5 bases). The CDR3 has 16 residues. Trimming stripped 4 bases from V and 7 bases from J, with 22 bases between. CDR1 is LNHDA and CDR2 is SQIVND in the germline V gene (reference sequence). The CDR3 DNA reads TGTGCCAGTAGTACTCGTCAGGGTGAAGGTCTGCTTGGCTACACCTTC. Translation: CASSTRQGEGLLGYTF.

CDR3: CASSQGGPPDTQYF. The DNA for the CDR3 is TGTGCCAGCAGCCAAGGGGGGCCCCCAGATACGCAGTATTTT. The V and J genes are TRBV14 and TRBJ2-3; weak D call: TRBD1 (6 bases). Germline lookup yields CDR1 SGHDN and CDR2 FVKESK. Trimming removed 1 base at V and 4 bases at J, with 9 bases between. This CDR3 comprises 14 residues.

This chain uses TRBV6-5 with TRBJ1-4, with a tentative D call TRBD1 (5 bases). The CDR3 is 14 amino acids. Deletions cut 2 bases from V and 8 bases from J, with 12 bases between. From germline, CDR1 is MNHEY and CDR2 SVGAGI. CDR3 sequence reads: CASSYGGVVEKLFF. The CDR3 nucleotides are TGTGCCAGCAGTTACGGAGGGGTGGTCGAAAAACTGTTTTTT.

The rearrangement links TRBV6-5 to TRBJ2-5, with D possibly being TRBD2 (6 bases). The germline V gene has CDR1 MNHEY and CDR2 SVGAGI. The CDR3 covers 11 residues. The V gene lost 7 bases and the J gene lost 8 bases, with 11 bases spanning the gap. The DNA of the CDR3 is TGTGCCAGCACACCCGGGGGAACCCAGTACTTC. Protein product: CASTPGGTQYF.

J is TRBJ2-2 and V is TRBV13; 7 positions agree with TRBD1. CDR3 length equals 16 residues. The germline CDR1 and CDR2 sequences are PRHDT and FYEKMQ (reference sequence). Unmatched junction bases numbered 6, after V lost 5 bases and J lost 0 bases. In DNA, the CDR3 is TGTGCCAGCAGCCCAGGGGGACCTCCGAACACCGGGGAGCTGTTTTTT. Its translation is CASSPGGPPNTGELFF.

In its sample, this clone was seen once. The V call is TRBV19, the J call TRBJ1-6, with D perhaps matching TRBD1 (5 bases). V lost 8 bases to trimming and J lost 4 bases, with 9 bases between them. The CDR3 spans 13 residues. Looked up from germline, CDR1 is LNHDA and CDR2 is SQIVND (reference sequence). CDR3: CASAQGYNSPLHF. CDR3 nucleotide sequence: TGTGCCAGTGCCCAGGGTTATAATTCACCCCTCCACTTT.

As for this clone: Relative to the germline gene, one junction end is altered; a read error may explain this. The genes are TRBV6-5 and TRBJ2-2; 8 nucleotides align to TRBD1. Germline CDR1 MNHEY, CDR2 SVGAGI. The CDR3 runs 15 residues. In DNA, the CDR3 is TGTGCCAGCAGTTACCCTGGCAGGGGGCAACGGGGAGCTGTTTTT. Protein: CASSYPGRGQRGAVF.

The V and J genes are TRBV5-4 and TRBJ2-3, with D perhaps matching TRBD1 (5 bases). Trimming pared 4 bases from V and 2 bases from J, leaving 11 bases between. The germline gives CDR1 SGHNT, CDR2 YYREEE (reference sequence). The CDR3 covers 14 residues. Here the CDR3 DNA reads TGTGCCAGCAGCCGCTCAGGGAACACAGATACGCAGTATTTT. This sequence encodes CASSRSGNTDTQYF.

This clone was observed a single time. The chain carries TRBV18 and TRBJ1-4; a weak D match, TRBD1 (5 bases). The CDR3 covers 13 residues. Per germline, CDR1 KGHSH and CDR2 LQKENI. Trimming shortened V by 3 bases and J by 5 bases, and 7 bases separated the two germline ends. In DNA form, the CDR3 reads TGTGCCAGCTCACCGGGACTGAATGAAAAACTGTTTTTT. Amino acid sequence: CASSPGLNEKLFF.

DNA for the CDR3: TGCGCCAGCAGCCAATTAGGGGACACAAAAGCCGGGGAGCTGTTTTTT. This sequence encodes CASSQLGDTKAGELFF. V gene TRBV4-3 combines with J gene TRBJ2-2; D is possibly TRBD1 (6 bases). Germline V CDR1 and CDR2: LGHNA, YSLEER. This CDR3 contains 16 residues. The V end lost 2 bases, the J end lost 6 bases, and 16 bases lay between the germline ends.

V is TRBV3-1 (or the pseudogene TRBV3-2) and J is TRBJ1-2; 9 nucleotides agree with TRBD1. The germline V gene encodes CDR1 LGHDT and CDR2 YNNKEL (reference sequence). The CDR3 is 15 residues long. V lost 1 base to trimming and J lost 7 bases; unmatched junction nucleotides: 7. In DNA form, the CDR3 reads TGTGCCAGCAGCCAAGGCTGGACAGGGGCGACTGGCTACACCTTC. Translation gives CASSQGWTGATGYTF.

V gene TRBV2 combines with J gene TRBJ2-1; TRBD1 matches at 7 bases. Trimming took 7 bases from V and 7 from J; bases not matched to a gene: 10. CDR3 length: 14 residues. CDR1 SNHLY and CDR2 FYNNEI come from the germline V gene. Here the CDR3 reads CASTVDRVSNEQFF. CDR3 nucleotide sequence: TGTGCCAGCACCGTCGACAGGGTGTCGAATGAGCAGTTCTTC.

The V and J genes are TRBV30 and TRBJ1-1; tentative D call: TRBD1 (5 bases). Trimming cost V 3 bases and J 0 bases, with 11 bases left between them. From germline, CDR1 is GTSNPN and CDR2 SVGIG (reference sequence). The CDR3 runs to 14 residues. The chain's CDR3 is CAWSQQVMNTEAFF. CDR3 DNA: TGTGCCTGGAGCCAACAGGTTATGAACACTGAAGCTTTCTTT. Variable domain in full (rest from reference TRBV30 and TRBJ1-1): SQTIHQWPATLVQPVGSPLSLECTVEGTSNPNLYWYRQAAGRGLQLLFYSVGIGQISSEVPQNLSASRPQDRQFILSSKKLLLSDSGFYLCAWSQQVMNTEAFFGQGTRLTVV.